This TCR beta chain comes out of a study of regulatory T cells in long-lasting Graves disease. Looking at the study overall: Persistent Graves' disease meant over 5 years of antithyroid drugs with positive TSH receptor antibodies.

This clonotype was seen a few times. Its target is not known. The V gene lost 5 bases and the J gene lost 10 bases, with 27 bases spanning the gap. CDR3 size: 18 residues. Germline values: CDR1 MNHEY, CDR2 SMNVEV (reference sequence). As for time point: persistent/refractory GD, antithyroid drugs over 5 years with positive TRAb. PBMCs were the source of the RNA used for TCR sequencing. Patients with Graves' disease were diagnosed by American Thyroid Association guidelines. Libraries of TCR beta came from iRepertoire HTBI primers plus Arm-PCR of CDR3 regions. TCRdb reprocessed the multiplex PCR reads via MiXCR and lists one record per CDR3 protein. The data show fewer than 400,000 distinct CDR3 sequences, with less than 25% seen just once and roughly 20% held by the top ten. Study results and limitations: Only peripheral blood was studied, not thyroid tissue.

V is TRBV27 and J is TRBJ1-6; D is unclear. The specimen comprised peripheral blood mononuclear cells (PBMCs), sampled when the disease was refractory, from a patient treated with antithyroid drugs. The sequence derives from a female donor with Graves disease. This CDR3 reads CASSKSTIGIPVSSPLHF. The CDR3 region has the DNA TGTGCCAGCAGTAAATCGACCATCGGGATCCCGGTATCATCACCCCTCCACTTT.